This T cell receptor (beta chain) was sequenced for a study of human T cells and chemical hapten exposure. The germline V gene has CDR1 SGHRS and CDR2 YFSETQ. The CDR3 is 15 amino acids. V lost 3 bases and J 3 bases, leaving 13 bases between the germline ends. This clonotype was counted at least ten times. TCRdb re-derived calls from the RACE reads in MiXCR, one entry per CDR3 protein. The sample carries over 300,000 distinct CDR3 sequences, 4.5% to 6% recorded once. Time point in this sample: pre-sensitization, week 0. Treatment described: therapeutic diphenylcyclopropenone sensitization with weekly scalp DPC.

The chain joins TRBV5-1 to TRBJ2-1; maybe TRBD2 (6 bases). The clonotype originates from a woman aged 45-59 years with alopecia areata. Some clones in this sample may be carry-over from other donors' samples. The starting material was whole blood, obtained in connection with sensitization to the hapten diphenylcyclopropenone (DPC). DNA for the CDR3: TGCGCCAGCAGCTCCCGGGCGGGACTCTACAATGAGCAGTTCTTC. This sequence encodes CASSSRAGLYNEQFF.